This TCR beta chain was obtained from a study of vaccination and CD4 T cells after COVID-19 (dated by TCRdb to between 2021 and 2023). Background on the whole study: The convalescent cohort comprised six males and four females, including two Hispanic individuals, seven Caucasians, two Asians and one multiracial person. Post-vaccine blood samples were taken a median of 72 days after the second vaccine dose, with a range of roughly 14 to 241 days. Post-COVID blood samples were collected from convalescent patients a median of about 92 days after diagnosis, with a range of about 35 to 170 days. Control cultures received a CEFX viral epitope pool as the positive control, an HIV-1 Nef peptide pool as the negative control, or no peptide. Two doses of either the Pfizer-BioNTech BNT162b2 vaccine (n=8) or the Moderna mRNA-1273 vaccine (n=2) were administered to participants. For stimulating the cultures, overlapping spike peptide pools were used, derived from SARS-CoV-2 as well as from the common cold coronaviruses HCoV-NL63, HCoV-OC43 and HCoV-229E. In around ten COVID-19 convalescent patients and 4 infection-naive healthy vaccine recipients, the spike-specific CD4+ TCR repertoire before mRNA vaccination was compared with the repertoire after mRNA vaccination.

What the work shows at the level of the full study, not this receptor alone: The study included relatively few convalescent patients and did not analyze early timepoints after natural infection. Among the post-vaccine SARS-CoV-2-reactive clones in convalescent patients, a median 86.3% showed up only after vaccination, which suggests vaccine-specific priming. In convalescent patients, nearly all vaccine-specific clones (304 of 307) were found to be mono-reactive for SARS-CoV-2 spike rather than cross-reactive with common cold coronaviruses. An increase in the median number of SARS-CoV-2-reactive clonotypes from 21 after infection to about 39 after vaccination was observed, but the change was not found to be significant.

This clonotype has a handful of counts. What this receptor recognizes is not known. The input lacks base qualities; no much larger clone sits a single base away. The receptor library was made with PCR. DNA from cultured CD4+ T cells was subjected to TCR sequencing with the Oncomine TCR Beta short-read assay at the Johns Hopkins FTIC core. The QIAamp micro DNA kit was used to extract genomic DNA from the cultured CD4+ T cells. Oncomine TCR Beta libraries from cultured CD4+ T cells were pooled with unique dual indexes and sequenced on an Illumina iSeq 100. Turning to the authors' computational methods: Non-productive sequences were removed, and CDR3s that did not start with C, did not end with F or W, or were shorter than 7 amino acids were discarded. Antigen-specific clonotypes were identified with the MANAFEST web application by comparing peptide-stimulated wells with reference and other culture wells. To be called positive, a clone needed an FDR below 0.05, an odds ratio above 5, and a productive frequency above 0.1% in at least two of three replicate wells. A clonotype was classed as cross-reactive if the clonotype showed significant expansion both in SARS-CoV-2 spike wells and in at least one common cold coronavirus spike condition. Using R version 3.6.1, CDR3 homology was evaluated through Levenshtein distances (stringdist) along with unrooted phylogenetic trees (ape). In-frame beta chains were kept once TCRdb had trimmed the public reads at Q25 with fastp and called clones with MiXCR. A single entry per CDR3 protein holds the most common genes and DNA from its merged rows. These V and J calls are TCRdb output, not the study's own analysis. The sample table holds 10,000 to 15,000 distinct CDR3 sequences, of which roughly four fifths were seen once. The top ten clones comprise 8.1% of the sample.

This specimen's treatment or condition label, per the study, means: approximately nine-day PBMC culture with coronavirus spike peptide pools or control peptides (ViraFEST assay). The ViraFEST assay was used in the study, in which antigen-specific T cells were expanded with peptide pools and expanded clonotypes were subsequently identified by TCR sequencing. Healthy vaccine recipients had no prior SARS-CoV-2 infection, confirmed by negative nucleocapsid antibody tests before and after vaccination. Each well held around 2 million PBMCs cultured in IMDM containing roughly 5% human AB serum and around 9.2 IU/ml IL-2, with 10 ug/ml peptide pools added. Half of the culture medium was replaced with fresh IL-2-containing medium on days 3 and 7. Once the cells had been in culture for over nine days, the EasySep CD4+ T cell isolation kit was used to isolate CD4+ T cells by negative selection. PBMCs were separated from whole blood using Ficoll-Paque Plus gradient centrifugation and then either used fresh or cryopreserved at -140C. Culture conditions were generally each tested in triplicate wells.

From cysteine to phenylalanine, the CDR3 is 15 amino acids long. Solely the CDR3 DNA is kept, with 45 bases framed from the first base. Relative to germline, V is missing 2 bases and J is missing 4 bases, with 7 bases of the junction outside any gene match. CDR1 and CDR2, per the germline V gene (reference sequence), are MNHEY and SMNVEV. Material: CD4+ T cells from blood, cultured in vitro, obtained after SARS-CoV-2 vaccination. The chain was built from TRBV27 and TRBJ1-2, and 7 junctional nucleotides match TRBD1. The clonotype was recovered from a human donor who received a COVID-19 vaccine. CDR3 sequence: CASSLRLTGSYGYTF. The nucleotide sequence is given as TGTGCCAGCAGTTTACGCCTGACAGGGTCCTATGGCTACACCTTC.